The next 25 T cell receptor beta chains were all read from a single sample in a study of control samples from healthy donors and cancer patients. Profiling relied on immunoSEQ multiplex PCR, and the TCRdb table lists in-frame clones only, not all of them. The sample has roughly 130,000 clones; about nine tenths are singletons. The sequenced sample consisted of blood. The receptors originated from a man younger than 35 in good health.

The rearrangement joins TRBV19 to TRBJ2-2; TRBD1 agrees at 12 bases. The CDR3 length is 14 residues. Unmatched junction bases numbered 3, after V lost 7 bases and J lost 6 bases. CDR1 and CDR2 from the germline V gene are LNHDA and SQIVND (reference sequence). As DNA, the CDR3 is TGTGCCAGTACGGGACAGGGGGCAGCCGGGGAGCTGTTTTTT. Its translation: CASTGQGAAGELFF. The whole variable domain, remainder taken from reference TRBV19 and TRBJ2-2, is DGGITQSPKYLFRKEGQNVTLSCEQNLNHDAMYWYRQDPGQGLRLIYYSQIVNDFQKGDIAEGYSVSREKKESFPLTVTSAQKNPTAFYLCASTGQGAAGELFFGEGSRLTVL.

V is TRBV29-1 and J is TRBJ1-5; D call uncertain. The length of the CDR3 is 17 residues. In germline, CDR1 is SQVTM, CDR2 ANQGSEA. V shed 8 bases and J shed 0 bases, with 23 bases lying between them. The CDR3 DNA reads TGCAGCTTGCTTATACAGTCCCGGCCATTTAGCAATCAGCCCCAGCATTTT. Residues: CSLLIQSRPFSNQPQHF.

This clone has more than one count but fewer than ten. The rearrangement uses TRBV7-2 and TRBJ2-7, with 7 bases matching TRBD1. Trimming at V came to 5 bases and at J to 6 bases, leaving 16 bases not matched to a gene. The CDR3 loop spans 16 amino acids. CDR1 is SGHTA and CDR2 is FQGNSA in the germline V gene. The CDR3 region is CASSKERQGPTPEQYF. The CDR3 DNA is TGTGCCAGCAGCAAAGAACGACAGGGACCAACTCCCGAGCAGTACTTC.

This clone was seen more than once but under ten times. The rearrangement uses TRBV7-6 and TRBJ1-4, with TRBD1 matching over 10 bases. The germline V gene has CDR1 SGHVS and CDR2 FNYEAQ. Trimming took 5 bases from V and 8 from J; bases not matched to a gene: 11. The CDR3 has 16 residues. CDR3 residues: CASSPGTGELGEKLFF. The CDR3 coding sequence is TGTGCCAGCAGCCCCGGGACAGGGGAATTAGGGGAAAAACTGTTTTTT.

The chain joins TRBV7-3 to TRBJ2-1; no firm D call. V dropped 5 bases and J dropped 10 bases, with 15 bases sitting between them. Looked up from germline, CDR1 is SGHTA and CDR2 is FQGTGA. The CDR3 runs 13 residues. The CDR3 region is CASSPHRAEEQFF. Written as DNA, the CDR3 is TGTGCCAGCAGCCCCCACCGGGCGGAGGAGCAGTTCTTC.

The genes are TRBV7-8 and TRBJ1-5; TRBD1 aligns across 10 bases. The CDR3 consists of 19 residues. After removal of 0 bases from V and 1 base from J, the junction contained 9 bases not matched to a gene. Germline lookup yields CDR1 SGHVS and CDR2 FQNEAQ. Here the CDR3 reads CASSLARGTGARSNQPQHF. Here the CDR3 DNA reads TGTGCCAGCAGCTTAGCGCGGGGGACAGGGGCGCGGAGCAATCAGCCCCAGCATTTT.

This CDR3 is CASSLRLGRDTQYF. Written as DNA, the CDR3 is TGTGCCAGCAGCTTGAGGCTAGGCAGAGATACGCAGTATTTT. The chain links TRBV5-6 to TRBJ2-3; D gene ambiguous. This CDR3 contains 14 residues. Trimming removed 1 base at V and 5 bases at J, with 11 bases between. Looked up from germline, CDR1 is SGHDT and CDR2 is YYEEEE.

V and J are TRBV9 and TRBJ2-6; no clear D. Trimming took off 0 bases at V and 0 bases at J, with 4 bases between the two ends. The CDR3 runs to 15 residues. CDR1 and CDR2 from the germline V gene are SGDLS and YYNGEE. CDR3 sequence: CASSVGGSGANVLTF. The CDR3 DNA sequence: TGTGCCAGCAGCGTAGGGGGCTCTGGGGCCAACGTCCTGACTTTC.

This chain connects TRBV7-2 to TRBJ1-1, with D unclear. CDR3 length: 14 residues. Looked up from germline, CDR1 is SGHTA and CDR2 is FQGNSA. The germline V and J ends were trimmed by 1 base and 4 bases, with 10 bases remaining between them. CDR3 amino acids: CASSLGGSGTEAFF. CDR3 bases: TGTGCCAGCAGCTTAGGCGGGAGCGGCACTGAAGCTTTCTTT.

This clone was counted once. V is TRBV12-3 or TRBV12-4 and J is TRBJ2-5, with 11 bases lining up with TRBD1. The V gene end was trimmed by 9 bases and the J gene end by 5 bases; junction bases not matched to a gene: 5. The CDR3 is 13 residues long. The CDR3 DNA follows: TGTGCCAGTAGGGACAGGGGGGTCGAGACCCAGTACTTC. This encodes CASRDRGVETQYF.

J is TRBJ2-7 and V is TRBV27; either TRBD1 or TRBD2 may fit D (5 bases each). V lost 2 bases and J 0 bases, leaving 11 bases between the germline ends. From germline, CDR1 is MNHEY and CDR2 SMNVEV (reference sequence). The CDR3 totals 15 residues. The CDR3 spells CASSLRDPLSYEQYF. DNA for the CDR3: TGTGCCAGCAGTTTAAGGGACCCACTCTCCTACGAGCAGTACTTC.

This chain joins TRBV7-6 and TRBJ1-1; D is ambiguous. This CDR3 has 15 residues. V lost 1 base, J lost 1 base, and 10 bases lay in between. Per the germline V gene, CDR1 is SGHVS and CDR2 is FNYEAQ. CDR3 in amino acids: CASSLEPDRNTEAFF. The CDR3 nucleotides read TGTGCCAGCAGCTTAGAGCCGGACCGGAACACTGAAGCTTTCTTT.

The rearrangement joins TRBV19 to TRBJ2-5; the D is unclear. Trimming took 4 bases from V and 9 from J, leaving 12 bases between them. CDR1 is LNHDA and CDR2 is SQIVND in the germline V gene (reference sequence). The CDR3 loop spans 12 amino acids. This CDR3 reads CASSTSGRSQYF. The DNA for the CDR3 is TGTGCCAGTAGTACCTCCGGGCGGTCCCAGTACTTC.

CDR3 DNA sequence: TGTGCCAGCAGTGAAGTTGGTATGGGGAATTCACCCCTCCACTTT. Translating it yields CASSEVGMGNSPLHF. V and J are TRBV6-1 and TRBJ1-6; D not resolved. V lost 1 base and J lost 7, with 11 bases in between. CDR3 length equals 15 residues. Germline V gives CDR1 MNHNS, CDR2 SASEGT.

V gene TRBV7-8 combines with J gene TRBJ2-1; 8 bases align to TRBD2. Germline values: CDR1 SGHVS, CDR2 FQNEAQ. There are 19 residues in the CDR3. V shed 0 bases, J shed 2 bases, and the junction held 12 bases outside the gene matches. This CDR3 is CASSLALLIGRATYNEQFF. CDR3 nucleotide sequence: TGTGCCAGCAGCTTAGCGCTTCTTATCGGGAGGGCTACCTACAATGAGCAGTTCTTC.

The chain recombines TRBV10-2 with TRBJ2-1; tentative D call: TRBD2 (5 bases). The V end lost 7 bases, the J end lost 8 bases, and 18 bases lay between the germline ends. Germline V gene lookup returns CDR1 WSHSY and CDR2 SAAADI. This CDR3 region has 14 residues. Here the CDR3 reads CASIPAEPPDEQFF. The CDR3 DNA reads TGCGCCAGCATCCCAGCGGAACCCCCGGATGAGCAGTTCTTC.

The CDR3 nucleotides are TGTGCCAGCAGCCAACAGGGGGCAGATCAGCCCCAGCATTTT. This translates into CASSQQGADQPQHF. The V and J genes are TRBV6-2 or TRBV6-3 and TRBJ1-5, with 9 bases matching TRBD1. After removal of 6 bases from V and 5 bases from J, the junction contained 5 bases not matched to a gene. This CDR3 has 14 amino acids. The germline gives CDR1 MNHEY, CDR2 SVGEGT.

This clone occurred once. The chain combines TRBV19 with TRBJ2-1; D tentatively fits TRBD1 or TRBD2 (5 bases each). V lost 8 bases and J 0 bases, leaving 14 bases between the germline ends. This CDR3 is 15 amino acids long. The germline CDR1 and CDR2 sequences are LNHDA and SQIVND (reference sequence). The CDR3 here is CASSSGASSYNEQFF. The DNA of the CDR3 is TGTGCCAGTTCCTCCGGGGCAAGCTCCTACAATGAGCAGTTCTTC.

The chain joins TRBV11-1 to TRBJ2-7; TRBD2 aligns across 9 bases. Germline V gene data show CDR1 as SGHAT and CDR2 as FQDESV (reference sequence). V lost 2 bases, J lost 7 bases, and 12 bases stayed unmatched. The CDR3 extends over 16 amino acids. The CDR3 sequence is CASSLRAAGGSGEQYF. The DNA of the CDR3 is TGTGCCAGCAGCTTAAGGGCAGCGGGGGGCTCGGGGGAGCAGTACTTC.

The chain joins TRBV28 to TRBJ2-2; D is ambiguous. V was pared by 4 bases and J by 4 bases, with 13 bases between. The CDR3 consists of 15 residues. Germline values: CDR1 MDHEN, CDR2 SYDVKM. The CDR3 DNA sequence: TGTGCCAGCAGTTCCCCCCCGAAGGGCACCGGGGAGCTGTTTTTT. Translated: CASSSPPKGTGELFF.

This chain connects TRBV5-4 to TRBJ2-3, with 7 bases matching TRBD1. Trimming removed 2 bases from V and 1 base from J; junction bases left unmatched: 4. Germline V gene data show CDR1 as SGHNT and CDR2 as YYREEE (reference sequence). This CDR3 has 15 residues. CDR3 residues: CASSLGDRGTDTQYF. The CDR3, as DNA: TGTGCCAGCAGCTTAGGTGACAGGGGCACAGATACGCAGTATTTT.

The chain combines TRBV7-9 with TRBJ2-5, with 8 bases matching TRBD1. Germline V gene data show CDR1 as SEHNR and CDR2 as FQNEAQ (reference sequence). The CDR3 contains 15 residues. With V trimmed by 4 bases and J by 5 bases, 9 bases remained unmatched. DNA of the CDR3: TGTGCCAGCAGCTCCCCTGGACAGGGTTGGGAGACCCAGTACTTC. As protein: CASSSPGQGWETQYF.

V gene TRBV6-5 combines with J gene TRBJ1-5; D gene unclear. CDR3 length equals 12 residues. Germline V gives CDR1 MNHEY, CDR2 SVGAGI. Trimming took off 9 bases at V and 4 bases at J, with 10 bases between the two ends. The CDR3 DNA sequence: TGTGCCAGTAATGTCGGGAATCAGCCCCAGCATTTT. It translates to CASNVGNQPQHF.

This chain links TRBV2 with TRBJ1-2; 11 nucleotides line up with TRBD1. Looked up from germline, CDR1 is SNHLY and CDR2 is FYNNEI. Losses at the gene ends were 3 bases for V and 7 bases for J; bases not matched to a gene: 7. The CDR3 consists of 15 residues. The CDR3 spells CASSDPGQGEFGYTF. The CDR3 bases are TGTGCCAGCAGTGATCCGGGACAGGGGGAATTTGGCTACACCTTC.

The chain is built from TRBV24-1 and TRBJ2-7; D is unclear. The CDR3 has 16 amino acids. Per the germline V gene, CDR1 is KGHDR and CDR2 is SFDVKD. With 9 bases removed from V and 6 bases from J, the gap between germline ends came to 26 bases. The CDR3 protein is CATFPSRSITPGEQYF. CDR3 nucleotides: TGTGCCACCTTCCCTTCCCGGTCTATTACACCGGGCGAGCAGTACTTC.